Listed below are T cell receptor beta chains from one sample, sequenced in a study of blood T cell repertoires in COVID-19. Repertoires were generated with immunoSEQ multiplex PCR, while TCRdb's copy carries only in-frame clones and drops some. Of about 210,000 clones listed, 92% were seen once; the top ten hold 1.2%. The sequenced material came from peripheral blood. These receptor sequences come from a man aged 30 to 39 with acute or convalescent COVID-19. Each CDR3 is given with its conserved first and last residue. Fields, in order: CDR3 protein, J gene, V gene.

CDR3aa: CASSTQVNTEAFF
j_gene: TRBJ1-1
v_gene: TRBV2

CDR3aa: CASTAYGRVNTEAFF
j_gene: TRBJ1-1
v_gene: TRBV19

CDR3aa: CASSIETGIVNYGYTF
j_gene: TRBJ1-2
v_gene: TRBV19

CDR3aa: CATQQGANYGYTF
j_gene: TRBJ1-2
v_gene: TRBV10-1

CDR3aa: CASTKIGQETQYF
j_gene: TRBJ2-5
v_gene: TRBV28

CDR3aa: CATSRGGTGINEKLFF
j_gene: TRBJ1-4
v_gene: TRBV15

CDR3aa: CASVFSGLSTDTQYF
j_gene: TRBJ2-3
v_gene: TRBV2

CDR3aa: CASSPPSFSGTGRRENIQYF
j_gene: TRBJ2-4
v_gene: TRBV18

CDR3aa: CASSLGGGETQYF
j_gene: TRBJ2-5
v_gene: TRBV5-1

CDR3aa: CASSLVTGQYNEQFF
j_gene: TRBJ2-1
v_gene: TRBV5-1

CDR3aa: CASSFRYFVRGTGSYNEQFF
j_gene: TRBJ2-1
v_gene: TRBV13

CDR3aa: CASSLEGGRTQYF
j_gene: TRBJ2-5
v_gene: TRBV5-1

CDR3aa: CASSFDRHPETQYF
j_gene: TRBJ2-5
v_gene: TRBV5-6

CDR3aa: CASSLGQGHEQYF
j_gene: TRBJ2-7
v_gene: TRBV7-3

CDR3aa: CASSSSGAFMNTEAFF
j_gene: TRBJ1-1
v_gene: TRBV28

CDR3aa: CASSSLQGGGHYEQYF
j_gene: TRBJ2-7
v_gene: TRBV6-6

CDR3aa: CASVKGAGQPQHF
j_gene: TRBJ1-5
v_gene: TRBV28

CDR3aa: CASSSAGGQVLNCFYEQYF
j_gene: TRBJ2-7
v_gene: TRBV7-3

CDR3aa: CASSGTGLYEQYF
j_gene: TRBJ2-7
v_gene: TRBV5-1

CDR3aa: CASSMQRGGLETQYF
j_gene: TRBJ2-5
v_gene: TRBV19

CDR3aa: CATSRGNRIGNQPQHF
j_gene: TRBJ1-5
v_gene: TRBV15

CDR3aa: CASSAGVNQPQHF
j_gene: TRBJ1-5
v_gene: TRBV9